One sample yielded the 3 T cell receptor beta chains listed below, sequenced in a study of regulatory T cells in long-lasting Graves disease (dated by TCRdb to about 2021). The library was made by multiplex PCR. TCRdb names Illumina HiSeq 4000 as the instrument used. iRepertoire HTBI primers and Arm-PCR amplification of CDR3 regions were used to construct TCR beta libraries. In TCRdb, the public reads were trimmed at Q25 with fastp and aligned with MiXCR, with productive beta chains retained. Rows matching on CDR3 protein sequence are summarized as one entry with the most common DNA and genes. Within this sample are some 340,000 distinct CDR3 sequences, with over 9.5% of them counted one time only. 15% to 20% of the sample comes from the top ten. Reading the label with the study, this specimen's time point is: newly diagnosed GD, antithyroid drugs for less than 3 months. For both TCR sequencing and RNA sequencing, RNA was extracted from PBMCs using TRIzol.

These data were also reused for a study on T cells in Graves' hyperthyroidism and ophthalmopathy.

The input for sequencing was peripheral blood mononuclear cells (PBMCs), taken at new diagnosis, from a patient treated with antithyroid drugs. Source of these receptors: a woman between 18 and 29 years old with Graves disease. Donor details come from another sample of the same person, matched by shared clones.

This clonotype has a count of ten or more. This chain joins TRBV7-6 and TRBJ2-7, with 12 bases lining up with TRBD1. CDR1 and CDR2 from the germline V gene are SGHVS and FNYEAQ. The CDR3 is made up of 14 amino acids. V lost 3 bases, J lost 6 bases, and 3 bases stayed unmatched. CDR3 loop: CASSFGTGGGEQYV. The CDR3 region has the DNA TGTGCCAGCAGCTTCGGGACAGGGGGCGGCGAGCAGTACGTC.

This clonotype was recorded many times. The chain recombines TRBV28 with TRBJ1-1; D is ambiguous. Germline CDR1 reads MDHEN; CDR2 reads SYDVKM. There are 15 residues in the CDR3. V lost 7 bases and J 1 base, leaving 16 bases between the germline ends. The CDR3 reads CASTGVRQRNTEAFF. The CDR3 nucleotides are TGTGCCAGCACGGGCGTTAGGCAAAGGAACACTGAAGCTTTCTTT.

This clonotype was picked up a small number of times. A read error may explain this, as a much larger clone is one base away. The chain has TRBV5-1 and TRBJ2-1; TRBD1 might be the D (6 bases). The germline V gene has CDR1 SGHRS and CDR2 YFSETQ. This CDR3 region has 16 residues. The CDR3 region is CASCLDGQRYYNEQFF. The CDR3, as DNA: TGCGCCAGCTGCTTGGATGGACAGAGATACTACAATGAGCAGTTCTTC.